This T cell receptor (beta chain) was recovered during a study of CD8 T cells in cerebrospinal fluid in Alzheimer's disease. This clonotype is identified as large from frequency. TCRdb re-called the 10x single-cell sequencing reads, yielding one record per CDR3 amino acid sequence without DNA. This table holds under 1,500 distinct CDR3 sequences. The CDR3 has 13 residues. The material sequenced was cerebrospinal fluid. The V and J genes are TRBV21-1 and TRBJ2-7; TCRdb's D call of TRBD2 is untestable without DNA. TRBV21-1 is a listed pseudogene. This clonotype was obtained from a human donor in good health. The chain's CDR3 is CASIPSGSAEQYF.